This record looks at one TCR beta chain sequence and its context. The CDR3 is made up of 14 amino acids. The germline CDR1 and CDR2 sequences are SGHAT and FQNNGV. With V trimmed by 4 bases and J by 5 bases, 5 bases remained unmatched. The method was immunoSEQ multiplex PCR; TCRdb's version includes in-frame clones alone and lacks a portion of them. This table holds roughly 150,000 clones, around nine tenths found once. These data originate in a study of blood T cell repertoires in COVID-19. Study context: Samples taken during acute and convalescent COVID-19 were collected in the United States, Italy and Spain. From T cells, B-cell-depleted T cells, or PBMCs came the material, which was cDNA or gDNA.

This TCR derives from a middle-aged man who had recovered from COVID-19. Sequencing used peripheral blood. The chain is built from TRBV11-2 and TRBJ1-2; 9 bases map to TRBD1. CDR3 bases: TGTGCCAGCAGCTCCCGGGACAGGGATTATGGCTACACCTTC. Its protein product is CASSSRDRDYGYTF. The full variable domain, rest sourced from reference TRBV11-2 and TRBJ1-2, is EAGVAQSPRYKIIEKRQSVAFWCNPISGHATLYWYQQILGQGPKLLIQFQNNGVVDDSQLPKDRFSAERLKGVDSTLKIQPAKLEDSAVYLCASSSRDRDYGYTFGSGTRLTVV.